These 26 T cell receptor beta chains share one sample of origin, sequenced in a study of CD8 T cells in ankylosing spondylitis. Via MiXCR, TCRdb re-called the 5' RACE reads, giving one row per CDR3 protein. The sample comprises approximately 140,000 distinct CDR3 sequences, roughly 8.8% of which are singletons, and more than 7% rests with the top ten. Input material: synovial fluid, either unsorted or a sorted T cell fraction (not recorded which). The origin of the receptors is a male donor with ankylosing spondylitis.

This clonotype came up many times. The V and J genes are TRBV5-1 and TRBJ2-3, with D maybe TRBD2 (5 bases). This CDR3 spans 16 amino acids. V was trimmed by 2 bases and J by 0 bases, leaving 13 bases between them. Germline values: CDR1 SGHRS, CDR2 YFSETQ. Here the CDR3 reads CASSFRAGMSTDTQYF. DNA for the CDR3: TGCGCCAGCAGCTTTAGGGCCGGGATGAGCACAGATACGCAGTATTTT.

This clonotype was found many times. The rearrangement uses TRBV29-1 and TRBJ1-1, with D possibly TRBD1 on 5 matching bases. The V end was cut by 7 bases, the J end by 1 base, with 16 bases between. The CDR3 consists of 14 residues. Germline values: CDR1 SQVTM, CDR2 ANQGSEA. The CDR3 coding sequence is TGCAGCGCCTCTCGAGGGGCAGAGAACACTGAAGCTTTCTTT. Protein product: CSASRGAENTEAFF.

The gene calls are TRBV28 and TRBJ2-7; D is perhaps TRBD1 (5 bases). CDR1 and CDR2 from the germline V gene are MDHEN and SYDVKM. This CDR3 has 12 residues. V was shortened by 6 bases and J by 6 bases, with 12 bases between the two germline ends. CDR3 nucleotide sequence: TGTGCCAGCAGGAAAAGGGGAAGCGAGCAGTACTTC. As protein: CASRKRGSEQYF.

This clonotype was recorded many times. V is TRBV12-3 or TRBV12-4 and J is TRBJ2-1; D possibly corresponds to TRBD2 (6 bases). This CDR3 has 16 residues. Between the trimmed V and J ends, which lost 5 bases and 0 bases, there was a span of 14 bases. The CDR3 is CASSPNGAGSYNEQFF. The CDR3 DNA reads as TGTGCCAGCAGTCCCAATGGAGCGGGCTCCTACAATGAGCAGTTCTTC.

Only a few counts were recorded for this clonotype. The CDR3 sequence: CASSLLGGAYGYTF. The CDR3 coding sequence is TGTGCCAGCAGCTTACTAGGGGGAGCCTATGGCTACACCTTC. This chain links TRBV7-3 with TRBJ1-2, with D possibly matching TRBD1 (6 bases). Trimming removed 2 bases at V and 4 bases at J, with 11 bases between. Germline V gene sequence: CDR1 SGHTA, CDR2 FQGTGA. The CDR3 is made up of 14 amino acids.

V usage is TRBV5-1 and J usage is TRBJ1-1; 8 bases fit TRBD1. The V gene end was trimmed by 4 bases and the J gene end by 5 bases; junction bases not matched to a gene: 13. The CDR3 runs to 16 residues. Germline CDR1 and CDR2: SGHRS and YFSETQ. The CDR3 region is CASSPRGQVLRTEAFF. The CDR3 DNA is TGCGCCAGCAGCCCTCGGGGACAGGTGTTGAGGACTGAAGCTTTCTTT.

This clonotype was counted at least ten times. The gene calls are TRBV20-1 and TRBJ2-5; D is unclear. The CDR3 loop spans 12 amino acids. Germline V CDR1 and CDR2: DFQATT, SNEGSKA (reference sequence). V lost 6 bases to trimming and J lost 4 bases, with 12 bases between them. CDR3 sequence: CSAIDQGETQYF. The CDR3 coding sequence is TGCAGTGCCATCGACCAAGGAGAGACCCAGTACTTC.

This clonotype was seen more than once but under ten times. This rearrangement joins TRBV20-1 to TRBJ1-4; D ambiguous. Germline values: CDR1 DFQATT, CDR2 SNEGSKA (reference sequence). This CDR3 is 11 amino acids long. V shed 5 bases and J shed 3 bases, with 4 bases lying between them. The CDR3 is CSALANEKLFF. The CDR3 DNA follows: TGCAGTGCTCTCGCTAATGAAAAACTGTTTTTT.

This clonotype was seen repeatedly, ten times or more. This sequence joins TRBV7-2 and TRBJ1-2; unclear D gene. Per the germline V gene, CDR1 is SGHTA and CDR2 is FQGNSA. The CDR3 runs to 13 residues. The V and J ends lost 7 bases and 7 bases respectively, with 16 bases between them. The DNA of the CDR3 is TGTGCCAGCACCTCGGCCTGGGTTCTTGGCTACACCTTC. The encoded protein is CASTSAWVLGYTF.

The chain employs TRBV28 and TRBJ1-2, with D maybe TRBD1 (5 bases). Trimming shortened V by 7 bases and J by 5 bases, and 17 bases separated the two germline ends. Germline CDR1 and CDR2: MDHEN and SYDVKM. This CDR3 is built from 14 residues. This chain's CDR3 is CASTSGRSGYGYTF. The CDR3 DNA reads TGTGCCAGCACTTCGGGGCGGTCTGGTTATGGCTACACCTTC.

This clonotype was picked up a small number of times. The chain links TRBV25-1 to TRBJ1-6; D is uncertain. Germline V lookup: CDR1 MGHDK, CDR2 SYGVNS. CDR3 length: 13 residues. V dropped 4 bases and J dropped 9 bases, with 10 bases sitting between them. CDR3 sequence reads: CASSGEGRSPLHF. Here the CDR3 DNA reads TGTGCCAGCAGTGGGGAAGGGCGTTCACCCCTCCACTTT.

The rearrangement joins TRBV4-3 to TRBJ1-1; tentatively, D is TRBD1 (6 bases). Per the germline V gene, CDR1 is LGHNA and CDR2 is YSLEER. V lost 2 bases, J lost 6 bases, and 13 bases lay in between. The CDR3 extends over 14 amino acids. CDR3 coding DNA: TGCGCCAGCAGCCAACTAGGGGGGCTAGCTGAAGCTTTCTTT. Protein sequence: CASSQLGGLAEAFF.

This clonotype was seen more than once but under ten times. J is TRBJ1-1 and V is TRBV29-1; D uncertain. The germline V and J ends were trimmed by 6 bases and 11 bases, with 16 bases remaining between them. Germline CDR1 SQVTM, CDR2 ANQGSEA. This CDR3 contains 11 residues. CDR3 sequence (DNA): TGCAGCGTAGCAGTTTCCGGGCGGGCTTTCTTT. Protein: CSVAVSGRAFF.

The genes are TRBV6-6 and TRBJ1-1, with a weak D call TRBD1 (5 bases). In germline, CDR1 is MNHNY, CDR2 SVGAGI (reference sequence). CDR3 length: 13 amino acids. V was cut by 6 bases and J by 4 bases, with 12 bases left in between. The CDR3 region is CASSATVFTEAFF. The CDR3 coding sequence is TGTGCCAGCAGCGCGACAGTCTTCACTGAAGCTTTCTTT.

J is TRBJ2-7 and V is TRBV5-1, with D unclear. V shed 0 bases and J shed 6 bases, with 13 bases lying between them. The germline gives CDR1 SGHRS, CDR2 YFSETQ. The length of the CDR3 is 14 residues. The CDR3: CASSLDRTRSEQYF. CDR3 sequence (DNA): TGCGCCAGCAGCTTGGATAGGACCCGGAGCGAGCAGTACTTC. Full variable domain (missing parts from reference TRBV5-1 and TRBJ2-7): KAGVTQTPRYLIKTRGQQVTLSCSPISGHRSVSWYQQTPGQGLQFLFEYFSETQRNKGNFPGRFSGRQFSNSRSEMNVSTLELGDSALYLCASSLDRTRSEQYFGPGTRLTVT.

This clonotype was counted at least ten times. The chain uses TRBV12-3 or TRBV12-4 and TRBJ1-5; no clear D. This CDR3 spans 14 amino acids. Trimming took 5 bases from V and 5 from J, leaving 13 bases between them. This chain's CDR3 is CASSPGRTDQPQHF. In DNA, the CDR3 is TGTGCCAGCAGTCCAGGACGTACCGATCAGCCCCAGCATTTT.

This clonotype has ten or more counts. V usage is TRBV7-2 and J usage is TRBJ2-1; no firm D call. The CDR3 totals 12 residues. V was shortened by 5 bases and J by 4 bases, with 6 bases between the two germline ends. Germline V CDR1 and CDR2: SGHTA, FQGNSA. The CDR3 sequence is CASSRRYNEQFF. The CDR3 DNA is TGTGCCAGCAGCCGACGGTACAATGAGCAGTTCTTC. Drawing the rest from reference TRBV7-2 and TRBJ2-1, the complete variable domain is GAGVSQSPSNKVTEKGKDVELRCDPISGHTALYWYRQSLGQGLEFLIYFQGNSAPDKSGLPSDRFSAERTGGSVSTLTIQRTQQEDSAVYLCASSRRYNEQFFGPGTRLTVL.

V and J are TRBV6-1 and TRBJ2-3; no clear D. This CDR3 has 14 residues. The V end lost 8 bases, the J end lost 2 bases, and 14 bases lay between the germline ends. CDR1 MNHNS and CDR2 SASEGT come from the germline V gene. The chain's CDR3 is CASLNWPNTDTQYF. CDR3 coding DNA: TGTGCCAGCCTAAATTGGCCCAACACAGATACGCAGTATTTT.

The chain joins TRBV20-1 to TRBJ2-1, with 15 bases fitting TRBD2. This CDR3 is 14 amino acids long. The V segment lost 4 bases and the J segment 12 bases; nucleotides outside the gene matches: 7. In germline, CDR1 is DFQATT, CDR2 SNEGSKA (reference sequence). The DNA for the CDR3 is TGCAGTGCTACGGGACTAGCGGGAGGAGGAGGGCAGTTCTTC. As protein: CSATGLAGGGGQFF.

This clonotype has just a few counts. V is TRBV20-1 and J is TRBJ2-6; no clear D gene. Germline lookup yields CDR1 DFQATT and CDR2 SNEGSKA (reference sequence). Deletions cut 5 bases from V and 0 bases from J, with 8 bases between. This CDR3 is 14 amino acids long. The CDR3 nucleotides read TGCAGTGCTTATGACTTCTCTGGGGCCAACGTCCTGACTTTC. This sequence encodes CSAYDFSGANVLTF.

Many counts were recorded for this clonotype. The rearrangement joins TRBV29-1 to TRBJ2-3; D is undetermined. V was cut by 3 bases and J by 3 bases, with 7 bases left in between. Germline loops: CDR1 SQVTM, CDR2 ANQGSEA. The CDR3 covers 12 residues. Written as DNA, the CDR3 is TGCAGCGTTGACGGTGGGACAGATACGCAGTATTTT. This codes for CSVDGGTDTQYF.

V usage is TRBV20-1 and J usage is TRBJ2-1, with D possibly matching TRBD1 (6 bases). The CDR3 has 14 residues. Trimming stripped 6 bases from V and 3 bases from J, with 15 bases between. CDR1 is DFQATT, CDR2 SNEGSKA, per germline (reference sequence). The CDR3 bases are TGCAGTGCCCAGGGGCGGACCTACTACAATGAGCAGTTCTTC. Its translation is CSAQGRTYYNEQFF.

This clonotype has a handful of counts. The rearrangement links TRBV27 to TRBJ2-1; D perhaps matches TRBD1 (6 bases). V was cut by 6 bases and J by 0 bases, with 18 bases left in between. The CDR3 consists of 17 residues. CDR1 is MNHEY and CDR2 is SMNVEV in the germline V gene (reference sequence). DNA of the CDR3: TGTGCCAGCAGGGCCAAGACAGGCATAACCTCCTACAATGAGCAGTTCTTC. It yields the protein CASRAKTGITSYNEQFF.

Here the CDR3 DNA reads TGTGCCAGCAGCTTCGCACTAGCCGGGGAGCTGTTTTTT. As protein: CASSFALAGELFF. The J gene is TRBJ2-2, the V gene TRBV7-2; TRBD2 is a possible D gene (5 bases). Trimming removed 3 bases from V and 6 bases from J, with 8 bases in between. Germline V gives CDR1 SGHTA, CDR2 FQGNSA. The CDR3 runs 13 residues.

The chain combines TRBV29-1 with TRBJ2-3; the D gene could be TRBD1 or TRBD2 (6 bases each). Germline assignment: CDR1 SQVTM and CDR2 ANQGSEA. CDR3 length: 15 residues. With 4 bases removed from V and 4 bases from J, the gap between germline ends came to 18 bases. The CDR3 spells CSVVGGYSISDTQYF. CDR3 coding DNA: TGCAGCGTTGTGGGGGGCTATTCAATTTCAGATACGCAGTATTTT.

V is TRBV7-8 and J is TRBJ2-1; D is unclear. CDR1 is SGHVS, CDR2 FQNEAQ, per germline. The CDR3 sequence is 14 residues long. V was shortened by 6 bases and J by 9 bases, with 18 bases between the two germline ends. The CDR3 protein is CASRVRGVSSEQFF. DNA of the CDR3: TGTGCCAGCAGGGTCAGAGGCGTCAGCAGTGAGCAGTTCTTC.